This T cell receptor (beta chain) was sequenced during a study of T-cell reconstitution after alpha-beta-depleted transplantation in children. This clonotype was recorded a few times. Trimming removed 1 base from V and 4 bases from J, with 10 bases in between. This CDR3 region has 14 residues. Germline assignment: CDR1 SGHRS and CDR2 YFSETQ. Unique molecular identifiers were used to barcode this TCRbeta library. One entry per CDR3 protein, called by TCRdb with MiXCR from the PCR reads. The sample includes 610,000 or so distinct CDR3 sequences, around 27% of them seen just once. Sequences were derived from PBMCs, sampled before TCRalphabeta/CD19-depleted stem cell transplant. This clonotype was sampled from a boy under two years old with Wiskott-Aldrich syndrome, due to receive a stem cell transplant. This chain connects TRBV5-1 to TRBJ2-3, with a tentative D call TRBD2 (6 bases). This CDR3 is CASSLTGAADTQYF. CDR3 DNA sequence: TGCGCCAGCAGCTTGACGGGAGCGGCAGATACGCAGTATTTT.